This TCR beta chain was identified during a study of a mutant IDH1 vaccine in newly diagnosed glioma. Turning to the study itself: Most patients had radiochemotherapy with temozolomide before enrollment; others had one alone.

This clone has a handful of counts. The antigen is not known. Regarding time point: week 5, during vaccination. Each dose of the vaccine consisted of 300 ug of mutant IDH1 20-mer peptide, with topical imiquimod. Astrocytomas that were new, WHO grade 3 or 4, IDH1-mutant and ATRX-lost were present in the donors. The assay was immunoSEQ multiplex PCR, and TCRdb's table has in-frame clones only and misses some. Of 25,000 to 35,000 clones in the sample, 70% to 90% were seen once. Study results and caveats: There seemed to be no relation between pseudoprogression and changes in top peripheral T cell clonotypes.

The sequenced sample was PBMCs, obtained from a glioma patient whose treatment included an IDH1 peptide vaccine. The receptor was isolated from a man younger than 30 with glioma.

The CDR3 region is CASSIESTFGQPQHF. The DNA of the CDR3 is TGTGCCAGTAGTATAGAATCGACCTTCGGGCAGCCCCAGCATTTT. This sequence joins TRBV19 and TRBJ1-5; D is unresolved. The CDR3 consists of 15 residues. The germline V and J ends were trimmed by 0 bases and 7 bases, with 13 bases remaining between them. Germline V gene lookup returns CDR1 LNHDA and CDR2 SQIVND (reference sequence).